The rows below give T cell receptor beta chains drawn from one sample of a study of T-cell reconstitution after alpha-beta-depleted transplantation in children. TCRdb used MiXCR to reprocess the PCR reads, holding one entry per CDR3 protein. The sample includes under 450,000 distinct CDR3 sequences, 15% to 20% of them seen just once. This sample comprised PBMCs, mostly from graft donor cells, obtained 360 days after TCRalphabeta/CD19-depleted stem cell transplant. These receptors were collected from a boy in the first two years of life who had a stem cell transplant for Wiskott-Aldrich syndrome, so the T cells may come from the graft donor. CDR3s include the opening cysteine and the closing phenylalanine or tryptophan. The D gene is left open where the match is weak. Part of the rows lack a size; the others show once, few, many or a class for expanded clones.

J: TRBJ2-5; D: -; V: TRBV7-9; size: -; DNA: TGTGCCAGCAGCTTGACGGCGCGGGGCGGGGAGACCCAGTACTTC; CDR3: CASSLTARGGETQYF
J: TRBJ2-7; D: -; V: TRBV5-1; size: many; DNA: TGTGCCAGCAGCTTAGTCGGTACCTACGAGCAGTACTTC; CDR3: CASSLVGTYEQYF
J: TRBJ2-5; D: -; V: TRBV10-3; size: -; DNA: TGTGCCATCAGTGACGAGGGTCCAGAGACCCAGTACTTC; CDR3: CAISDEGPETQYF
J: TRBJ2-7; D: -; V: TRBV27; size: -; DNA: TGTGCCAGCAGTTTAGGGGGAAAAGTTCCCACGGCGCAGTACTTC; CDR3: CASSLGGKVPTAQYF
J: TRBJ1-2; D: TRBD1; V: TRBV20-1; size: -; DNA: TGCAGTGCTAGGGGCAGGGGGAACTATGGCTACACCTTC; CDR3: CSARGRGNYGYTF
J: TRBJ1-5; D: -; V: TRBV29-1; size: few; DNA: TGCAGCGTTGGTTGGGACGGCAATCAGCCCCAGCATTTT; CDR3: CSVGWDGNQPQHF
J: TRBJ2-6; D: -; V: TRBV5-6; size: few; DNA: TGTGCCAGCAGCTTTAGACTCCGCTCTGGGGCCAACGTCCTGACTTTC; CDR3: CASSFRLRSGANVLTF
J: TRBJ2-5; D: TRBD1; V: TRBV5-1; size: few; DNA: TGCGCCAGCAGCTTCGGACCGGGACAGCAAGAGACCCAGTACTTC; CDR3: CASSFGPGQQETQYF
J: TRBJ1-2; D: -; V: TRBV20-1; size: -; DNA: TGCAGTGCTAGGCCCCCGGGCACATATGGCTACACCTTC; CDR3: CSARPPGTYGYTF
J: TRBJ2-2; D: -; V: TRBV12-3/TRBV12-4; size: -; DNA: TGTGCCAGCAGTTCCGAGACTAGCGGGGAGCTGTTTTTT; CDR3: CASSSETSGELFF
J: TRBJ2-1; D: TRBD1; V: TRBV19; size: many; DNA: TGTGCCAGTAGTCCCTGGGGACAGCTTAATGAGCAGTTCTTC; CDR3: CASSPWGQLNEQFF
J: TRBJ2-1; D: -; V: TRBV10-3; size: few; DNA: TGTGCCATCAGTGCGTCAACAGGGGAGGGGAATGAGCAGTTCTTC; CDR3: CAISASTGEGNEQFF
J: TRBJ2-3; D: TRBD1; V: TRBV24-1; size: few; DNA: TGTGCCACCAGCCCCCGACAGGGAGCGGCAGATACGCAGTATTTT; CDR3: CATSPRQGAADTQYF
J: TRBJ2-7; D: -; V: TRBV14; size: -; DNA: TGTGCCAGCAGCCAAATAGCGACCTACGAGCAGTACTTC; CDR3: CASSQIATYEQYF
J: TRBJ2-7; D: -; V: TRBV27; size: -; DNA: TGTGCCAGCAGTTTATGGGGGTCCCCCTACGAGCAGTACTTC; CDR3: CASSLWGSPYEQYF
J: TRBJ2-3; D: -; V: TRBV5-1; size: few; DNA: TGCGCCAGCAGCTCGGCCCTAGATACGCAGTATTTT; CDR3: CASSSALDTQYF
J: TRBJ2-1; D: -; V: TRBV7-2; size: -; DNA: TGTGCCAGCAGCCCGGGACTGGACTCCTACAATGAGCAGTTCTTC; CDR3: CASSPGLDSYNEQFF
J: TRBJ1-3; D: -; V: TRBV12-3/TRBV12-4; size: few; DNA: TGTGCCAGCGGGGCGGTGAACAGGGTGAACACCATATATTTT; CDR3: CASGAVNRVNTIYF
J: TRBJ2-7; D: TRBD1; V: TRBV5-1; size: many; DNA: TGCGCCAGCAGCTTGACCTCCGGGACAGGGGGTTACGAGCAGTACTTC; CDR3: CASSLTSGTGGYEQYF
J: TRBJ1-5; D: -; V: TRBV28; size: many; DNA: TGTGCCAGCAGCTCTTATTACCTTCAGGGTCCCCAAGATCAGCCCCAGCATTTT; CDR3: CASSSYYLQGPQDQPQHF
J: TRBJ1-1; D: -; V: TRBV5-1; size: -; DNA: TGCGCCAGCAGCGCATTACAGGGTATCACTGAAGCTTTCTTT; CDR3: CASSALQGITEAFF
J: TRBJ2-3; D: TRBD1; V: TRBV7-9; size: -; DNA: TGTGCCAGCAGCCCCCGACAGGGGGTTATCACAGATACGCAGTATTTT; CDR3: CASSPRQGVITDTQYF